Below are 3 T cell receptor beta chains sequenced from a single sample in a study of T cells after yellow fever vaccination (dated by TCRdb to the late 2010s). The label giving this sample's treatment or condition can be read as: live attenuated yellow fever vaccine strain. The library was built by means of 5' RACE. TCRdb shows the sequencer as Illumina HiSeq 2500. The public sequencing data were trimmed at Q25 with fastp and processed into clonotypes with MiXCR by TCRdb, which kept only in-frame beta chains. One record per CDR3 amino acid sequence lists the most common genes and DNA. Counted in this sample were 200,000 to 300,000 distinct CDR3 sequences; 5.5% to 8.5% of them appeared once. The leading ten clones occupy more than 1% of the sample. The sequenced sample was CD4+ T cells sorted from PBMCs, obtained on the day of the yellow fever booster vaccination. The receptor set was obtained from a man aged 30 to 39 who received the YFV17D yellow fever vaccine.

The V call is TRBV7-9, the J call TRBJ2-7, with TRBD2 identical over 9 bases. CDR3 size: 16 residues. Per the germline V gene, CDR1 is SEHNR and CDR2 is FQNEAQ (reference sequence). V was clipped by 0 bases and J by 2 bases; unmatched bases: 5. CDR3 sequence reads: CASSLALTSGTYEQYF. The CDR3 bases are TGTGCCAGCAGCTTAGCGCTGACTAGCGGAACCTACGAGCAGTACTTC.

This clonotype was counted ten times or more. The chain combines TRBV7-9 with TRBJ2-2; perhaps D is TRBD1 or TRBD2 (5 bases each). This CDR3 contains 16 residues. Trimming pared 5 bases from V and 6 bases from J, leaving 19 bases between. The germline CDR1 and CDR2 sequences are SEHNR and FQNEAQ (reference sequence). The CDR3 loop reads CASSPPGALPPGELFF. The CDR3 coding sequence is TGTGCCAGCAGCCCGCCCGGGGCTTTACCACCCGGGGAGCTGTTTTTT.

There are many counts of this clonotype. The chain employs TRBV20-1 and TRBJ2-1, with D unresolved. This CDR3 is built from 14 residues. The V end lost 0 bases, the J end lost 5 bases, and 11 bases lay between the germline ends. Germline assignment: CDR1 DFQATT and CDR2 SNEGSKA (reference sequence). CDR3: CSARDLLRNNEQFF. CDR3 DNA: TGCAGTGCTAGAGATTTACTAAGGAACAATGAGCAGTTCTTC.